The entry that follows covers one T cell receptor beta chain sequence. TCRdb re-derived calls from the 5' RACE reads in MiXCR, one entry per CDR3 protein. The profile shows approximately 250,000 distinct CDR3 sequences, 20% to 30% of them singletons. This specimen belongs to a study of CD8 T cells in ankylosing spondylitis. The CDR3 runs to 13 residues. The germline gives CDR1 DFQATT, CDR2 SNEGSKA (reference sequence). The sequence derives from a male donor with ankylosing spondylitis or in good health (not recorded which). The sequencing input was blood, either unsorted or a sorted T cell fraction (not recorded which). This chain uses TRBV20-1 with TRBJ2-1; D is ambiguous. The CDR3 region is CSARWATYNEQFF. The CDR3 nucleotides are TGCAGCGCCCGATGGGCGACCTACAATGAGCAGTTCTTC.